Listed here are 10 T cell receptor beta chains from one sample, sequenced in a study of blood T cell repertoires in COVID-19. Data came from immunoSEQ multiplex PCR; TCRdb stores just in-frame clones and leaves some out. The sample has approximately 320,000 clones, around 90% seen once. Sequencing was performed on PBMCs or T cells enriched from blood (not recorded which). These receptors came from a woman younger than 30 who had recovered from COVID-19.

This chain joins TRBV30 and TRBJ1-1, with 9 bases fitting TRBD1. The CDR3 has 14 amino acids. Trimming took 2 bases from V and 5 from J; bases not matched to a gene: 6. From germline, CDR1 is GTSNPN and CDR2 SVGIG (reference sequence). The CDR3 DNA is TGTGCCTGGAGTACTGGGACAGGGAAAACTGAAGCTTTCTTT. It specifies CAWSTGTGKTEAFF. Using reference TRBV30 and TRBJ1-1 for the parts outside the CDR3, the full variable domain is SQTIHQWPATLVQPVGSPLSLECTVEGTSNPNLYWYRQAAGRGLQLLFYSVGIGQISSEVPQNLSASRPQDRQFILSSKKLLLSDSGFYLCAWSTGTGKTEAFFGQGTRLTVV.

This chain links TRBV6-6 with TRBJ2-3; D not resolved. The germline V gene has CDR1 MNHNY and CDR2 SVGAGI (reference sequence). The V end lost 5 bases, the J end lost 0 bases, and 12 bases lay between the germline ends. The CDR3 sequence is 15 residues long. CDR3: CASSPPQSSTDTQYF. The CDR3 DNA reads TGTGCCAGCAGTCCCCCCCAGTCTAGCACAGATACGCAGTATTTT.

The chain combines TRBV27 with TRBJ1-2; 7 nucleotides agree with TRBD1. V was pared by 4 bases and J by 7 bases, with 3 bases of the junction left unmatched. This CDR3 has 12 amino acids. Germline-derived CDR1 and CDR2 are MNHEY and SMNVEV (reference sequence). The CDR3 is CASSYRGLGYTF. The CDR3 DNA is TGTGCCAGCAGTTATAGGGGGCTTGGCTACACCTTC.

The chain employs TRBV9 and TRBJ2-7, with a possible D match to TRBD1 (6 bases). V was shortened by 3 bases and J by 3 bases, with 13 bases between the two germline ends. CDR1 SGDLS and CDR2 YYNGEE come from the germline V gene. The CDR3 runs 14 residues. CDR3 residues: CASSATGWDYEQYF. The CDR3 coding sequence is TGTGCCAGCAGCGCGACAGGATGGGACTACGAGCAGTACTTC.

The chain carries TRBV15 and TRBJ1-6, with D perhaps TRBD1 (5 bases). Germline CDR1 and CDR2: LNHNV and YYDKDF (reference sequence). The V and J ends lost 1 base and 5 bases respectively, with 12 bases between them. The CDR3 length is 16 residues. CDR3 in amino acids: CATSRVDARDNSPLHF. The CDR3 DNA reads as TGTGCCACCAGCAGAGTAGATGCCAGGGATAATTCACCCCTCCACTTT.

A single count supports this clone. The chain is built from TRBV7-2 and TRBJ2-1; D is possibly TRBD2 (6 bases). V lost 3 bases to trimming and J lost 2 bases, with 14 bases between them. The CDR3 is 16 amino acids. CDR1 is SGHTA and CDR2 is FQGNSA in the germline V gene. The CDR3 region has the DNA TGTGCCAGCAGCTTGTGGAGCGGGTGGGCCTACAATGAGCAGTTCTTC. This codes for CASSLWSGWAYNEQFF.

The CDR3 DNA reads TGTGCCAGCAGGGTGGCCGGGACTAGCAGCTACGAGCAGTACTTC. Translating gives CASRVAGTSSYEQYF. The chain combines TRBV2 with TRBJ2-7; 9 bases align to TRBD2. Trimming cost V 6 bases and J 3 bases; bases outside gene matches: 9. The germline CDR1 and CDR2 sequences are SNHLY and FYNNEI. The CDR3 has 15 residues. The variable domain in full, with the rest retrieved from reference TRBV2 and TRBJ2-7, is EPEVTQTPSHQVTQMGQEVILRCVPISNHLYFYWYRQILGQKVEFLVSFYNNEISEKSEIFDDQFSVERPDGSNFTLKIRSTKLEDSAMYFCASRVAGTSSYEQYFGPGTRLTVT.

The V call is TRBV27, the J call TRBJ2-7, with D possibly TRBD2 on 5 matching bases. CDR1 and CDR2 (germline): MNHEY, SMNVEV (reference sequence). This CDR3 region has 14 residues. Between the trimmed V and J ends, which lost 4 bases and 6 bases, there was a span of 16 bases. The CDR3 bases are TGTGCCAGCAGTTCCAGGACTGGAAGCTCCGAGCAGTACTTC. Its protein is CASSSRTGSSEQYF.

V is TRBV7-2 and J is TRBJ2-2, with 12 bases lining up with TRBD2. Germline CDR1 SGHTA, CDR2 FQGNSA. V shed 2 bases, J shed 5 bases, and the junction held 6 bases outside the gene matches. This CDR3 comprises 17 residues. The DNA of the CDR3 is TGTGCCAGCAGCTTACGCCTAGCGGGAGGGGGAACCGGGGAGCTGTTTTTT. It yields the protein CASSLRLAGGGTGELFF.

This clone was counted once. The chain uses TRBV19 and TRBJ2-3; D perhaps matches TRBD1 (6 bases). This CDR3 has 14 amino acids. The germline V gene has CDR1 LNHDA and CDR2 SQIVND (reference sequence). V lost 10 bases, J lost 0 bases, and 14 bases lay in between. The CDR3 region is CAIGWGPSTDTQYF. As DNA, the CDR3 is TGTGCCATAGGCTGGGGGCCTAGCACAGATACGCAGTATTTT.